This T cell receptor (beta chain) was observed in a study of control samples from healthy donors and cancer patients. Sequencing used immunoSEQ multiplex PCR; TCRdb keeps in-frame clones, though not all of them. The sample contains roughly 130,000 clones, 80% to 90% of which appear only once. Per germline, CDR1 MNHNY and CDR2 SVGAGI (reference sequence). V shed 5 bases and J shed 8 bases, with 16 bases lying between them. The CDR3 extends over 15 amino acids. The rearrangement uses TRBV6-6 and TRBJ1-6; D is unresolved. Specimen: blood. This TCR came from a woman aged 25-40 years in good health. CDR3 coding DNA: TGTGCCAGCAGTGTGCGGCTGACTGGGGATTCACCCCTCCACTTT. Its protein product is CASSVRLTGDSPLHF.